This entry describes one TCR beta chain. As yet, its antigen is unknown. Only in-frame clones appear in the TCRdb table, and some are missing; sequencing was by immunoSEQ multiplex PCR. The sample includes around 15,000 clones, approximately 92% of them seen just once. The sample originates from a study of monozygotic twins with cystic fibrosis. Study-level information: With roughly 16 PCR cycles, barcoded libraries came from around 3 micrograms of fragmented DNA. Study-wide results and limits: Co-twins had the most similar V usage for 13 of 16 pairs, J for 8. Monozygotic CF twin pairs shared significantly more nucleotide-identical clonotypes than unrelated CF individuals did.

This CDR3 is built from 14 residues. Germline CDR1 SQVTM, CDR2 ANQGSEA. V shed 5 bases and J 8 bases; nucleotides not matched to a gene: 12. The chain employs TRBV29-1 and TRBJ1-2, with 9 bases matching TRBD1. The source material was blood. The source of this sequence is a boy aged 10-17 years with cystic fibrosis. The CDR3 spells CSVKLTGGVRGYTF. For the CDR3, the DNA is TGCAGCGTTAAGTTAACAGGGGGCGTCCGCGGCTACACCTTC.